Listed below are T cell receptor beta chains from one sample, sequenced in a study of T cells after somatic rescue of genetic block. Sequencing used immunoSEQ multiplex PCR; TCRdb keeps in-frame clones, though not all of them. Among some 90,000 clones listed, around 89% were seen once. The sequencing sample was made of peripheral blood mononuclear cells (PBMCs). These receptors were obtained from a woman between 18 and 29 years old. Each CDR3 is given with its conserved first and last residue. Fields, in order: clone size, CDR3 length, D gene, V gene, J gene, CDR3 DNA, CDR3 protein. The D gene is left open where the match is weak. Part of the rows lack a size; the others show once, few, many or a class for expanded clones.

once	17	-	TRBV12-5	TRBJ1-1	TGTGCTAGCGCAAACACCTTCAAGGGAACGGGGAACACTGAAGCTTTCTTT	CASANTFKGTGNTEAFF
-	14	-	TRBV27	TRBJ1-4	TGTGCCAGCAGTTTATCTGTCGGGGTTGAAAAACTGTTTTTT	CASSLSVGVEKLFF
-	14	TRBD1	TRBV6-1	TRBJ2-3	TGTGCCAGCAGTGTGGACAGGGGCGCGGATACGCAGTATTTT	CASSVDRGADTQYF
-	12	-	TRBV7-9	TRBJ1-2	TGTGCCAGCTCAGACCTTAACTATGGCTACACCTTC	CASSDLNYGYTF
-	13	-	TRBV6-4	TRBJ1-1	TGTGCCAGCAGTGACTCGGGCGGGGGTCGAGCTTTCTTT	CASSDSGGGRAFF
-	17	TRBD2	TRBV5-1	TRBJ2-3	TGCGCCAGCAGCCTCGGGAGAGGGACTAGCAGCACAGATACGCAGTATTTT	CASSLGRGTSSTDTQYF
once	15	TRBD2	TRBV5-4	TRBJ2-7	TGTGCCAGCAGCATCGACCCGGGGGGAAAATACGAGCAGTACTTC	CASSIDPGGKYEQYF
few	12	-	TRBV7-9	TRBJ2-7	TGTGCCAGCAGCTCCCTATCCTACGAGCAGTACTTC	CASSSLSYEQYF
-	16	-	TRBV1	TRBJ1-5	TGCACCAGCAGCCAAGTGCCCAGGACAGGGGATCAGCCCCAGCATTTT	CTSSQVPRTGDQPQHF
-	12	-	TRBV2	TRBJ1-5	TGTGCCAGCGCGGGCGGACCTCAGCCCCAGCATTTT	CASAGGPQPQHF
-	17	-	TRBV28	TRBJ1-5	TGTGCCAGCAGTTTCAGGGGAGGGATGGGGGGCAATCAGCCCCAGCATTTT	CASSFRGGMGGNQPQHF
-	15	TRBD1	TRBV9	TRBJ1-2	TGTGCCAGCAGCGTATACGGGACAGCCGGGGGAGGCTACACCTTC	CASSVYGTAGGGYTF
-	18	TRBD1	TRBV7-2	TRBJ2-7	TGTGCCAGCAGCCCCTTAAGGGGATACAGGGGGACATCCTACGAGCAGTACTTC	CASSPLRGYRGTSYEQYF
-	14	TRBD1	TRBV7-2	TRBJ2-2	TGTGCCAGCAGCCCCCGACAGGGAACCGGGGAGCTGTTTTTT	CASSPRQGTGELFF
-	14	TRBD1	TRBV28	TRBJ1-5	TGTGCCAGCAGTCCGGGACAGTTGAATCAGCCCCAGCATTTT	CASSPGQLNQPQHF
-	13	-	TRBV6-5	TRBJ1-2	TGTGCCAGCAGTTACTTGGGGGCGCTTGGCTACACCTTC	CASSYLGALGYTF
-	15	-	TRBV28	TRBJ1-2	TGTGCCAGCACCTCAAGGGGGTTAGCTAACTATGGCTACACCTTC	CASTSRGLANYGYTF
-	14	TRBD2	TRBV2	TRBJ2-1	TGTGCCAGCAGTGAAAGCTCGGCGGCCAGCGGGATTCTCTTC	CASSESSAASGILF
-	14	TRBD2	TRBV19	TRBJ2-7	TGTGCCAGTAAACTAGCGCCTAGCTCCTACGAGCAGTACTTC	CASKLAPSSYEQYF
-	15	-	TRBV9	TRBJ2-5	TGTGCCAGCAGCGTGGGGGGGGCTCCTCAAGAGACCCAGTACTTC	CASSVGGAPQETQYF
-	13	-	TRBV11-3	TRBJ2-1	TGTGCCAGCAGCCCCGTCTTGGGCGGTGAGCAGTTCTTC	CASSPVLGGEQFF
once	12	-	TRBV30	TRBJ2-1	TGTGCCTGGAGTCGCCCAGGGAGAATCCAGTTCTTC	CAWSRPGRIQFF
-	17	TRBD2	TRBV13	TRBJ2-3	TGTGCCAGCAGCCGAAGGACTAGCGGGACTGGGACAGATACGCAGTATTTT	CASSRRTSGTGTDTQYF
few	13	-	TRBV7-7	TRBJ2-7	TGTGCTAGCAGCTTGGGGGAGATCGGGGAGCAGTACTTC	CASSLGEIGEQYF
-	16	TRBD1	TRBV6-6	TRBJ1-5	TGTGCCAGCAGTTATAACGCAGGGGGCCTCAATCAGCCCCAGCATTTT	CASSYNAGGLNQPQHF
once	14	-	TRBV12-5	TRBJ2-3	TGTGCTAGTAAAGGGGATTGGGACACAGATACGCAGTATTTT	CASKGDWDTDTQYF
-	13	-	TRBV18	TRBJ1-5	TGTGCCAGCACAGGACAGTCCAATCAGCCCCAGCATTTT	CASTGQSNQPQHF
-	16	TRBD2	TRBV11-3	TRBJ2-1	TGTGCCAGCAGCCCCCGGGGCGGGAGCTCCTACAATGAGCAGTTCTTC	CASSPRGGSSYNEQFF
-	14	-	TRBV29-1	TRBJ2-1	TGCAGCGTTGACTTCGTGGGGCGATACAATGAGCAGTTCTTC	CSVDFVGRYNEQFF
-	17	TRBD2	TRBV5-1	TRBJ2-2	TGCGCCAGCAGCTTAGGGCGGGAGGGCCTTGTCACCGGGGAGCTGTTTTTT	CASSLGREGLVTGELFF
-	15	TRBD1	TRBV5-1	TRBJ1-3	TGCGCCAGCAGCTTGGGGACAGGGGGAAAGAACACCATATATTTT	CASSLGTGGKNTIYF
-	15	-	TRBV28	TRBJ2-1	TGTGCCAGCAGCCCTGGGGGCGGGGGTGTGAATGAGCAGTTCTTC	CASSPGGGGVNEQFF
-	13	-	TRBV11-3	TRBJ2-3	TGTGCCAGCAGCTCTGGGACTTCCCATGTGCAGTATTTT	CASSSGTSHVQYF
-	13	-	TRBV27	TRBJ2-5	TGTGCCAGCAGTACAGAGTACCAAGAGACCCAGTACTTC	CASSTEYQETQYF
-	15	TRBD2	TRBV30	TRBJ2-1	TGTGCCTGGAACCCCAGCGGGAGGTCTAGCAATGAGCAGTTCTTC	CAWNPSGRSSNEQFF
-	14	TRBD2	TRBV29-1	TRBJ2-1	TGCAGCGTTGCGGAGCTAGCGGGGAACAATGAGCAGTTCTTC	CSVAELAGNNEQFF
-	14	-	TRBV7-6	TRBJ1-2	TGTGCCAGCAGCGCGTCGGTACAGAGCTATGGCTACACCTTC	CASSASVQSYGYTF
-	13	-	TRBV5-6	TRBJ2-3	TGTGCCAGCAGCTTAGGTGACACAGATACGCAGTATTTT	CASSLGDTDTQYF
-	14	-	TRBV5-8	TRBJ1-2	TGTGCCAGCAGCCTGGTGGGGGCGGACTATGGCTACACCTTC	CASSLVGADYGYTF
few	15	-	TRBV19	TRBJ1-1	TGTGCCAGTAAGCCCCCAACAGAATTGAACACTGAAGCTTTCTTT	CASKPPTELNTEAFF
-	16	TRBD2	TRBV5-1	TRBJ2-1	TGCGCCAGCAGCTACGCCGCCGGGACTAGCGGCAAGGAGGAGTTCTTC	CASSYAAGTSGKEEFF
many	16	TRBD1	TRBV4-1	TRBJ2-1	TGCGCCAGCAGCCCAGAGCCGGGACAGAAAGTAAATGAGCAGTTCTTC	CASSPEPGQKVNEQFF
-	17	TRBD2	TRBV4-2	TRBJ2-1	TGTGCCAGCAGCCCCTACTCCGGGACTAGCGGGCAAAATGAGCAGTTCTTC	CASSPYSGTSGQNEQFF
-	14	TRBD1	TRBV5-8	TRBJ1-5	TGTGCCAGCAGCTCTTACAGGGGAAATCAGCCCCAGCATTTT	CASSSYRGNQPQHF
-	13	-	TRBV7-9	TRBJ2-1	TGTGCCAGCAGCTCTGGGGCCCGCAATGAGCAGTTCTTC	CASSSGARNEQFF
-	14	TRBD1	TRBV5-4	TRBJ1-1	TGTGCCAGCAACGACGGACAGGGGGCTCGAGAAGCTTTCTTT	CASNDGQGAREAFF